Listed here are 25 T cell receptor beta chains from one sample, sequenced in a study of cytomegalovirus exposure and HLA in healthy donors. In the PCR, 60 Vbeta and 13 Jbeta primers were used. Produced via immunoSEQ multiplex PCR; TCRdb's table is partial and in-frame only. In the table there are fewer than 200,000 clones, roughly 76% of which are singletons. Sequenced: PBMCs. These receptors all come from a male donor in good health and CMV-seronegative.

This clone was recorded a few times. The rearrangement uses TRBV6-6 and TRBJ1-3, with 9 bases aligning to TRBD1. From germline, CDR1 is MNHNY and CDR2 SVGAGI (reference sequence). The length of the CDR3 is 16 residues. V shed 5 bases and J 5 bases; nucleotides not matched to a gene: 10. This CDR3 is CASSGSSGTGRNTIYF. The CDR3 coding sequence is TGTGCCAGCAGTGGCAGTTCGGGGACAGGGAGAAACACCATATATTTT.

The V and J genes are TRBV27 and TRBJ1-2; perhaps TRBD1 as D (5 bases). V was trimmed by 3 bases and J by 2 bases, leaving 7 bases between them. In germline, CDR1 is MNHEY, CDR2 SMNVEV (reference sequence). The CDR3 consists of 13 residues. The DNA of the CDR3 is TGTGCCAGCAGTTTTGGGGGGAACTATGGCTACACCTTC. Translation gives CASSFGGNYGYTF.

The rearrangement uses TRBV10-2 and TRBJ2-1; D not certain. Per the germline V gene, CDR1 is WSHSY and CDR2 is SAAADI. This CDR3 region has 13 residues. The V end was cut by 10 bases, the J end by 5 bases, with 15 bases between. CDR3 bases: TGCGCCATTCGCTGGCCTCCACACAATGAGCAGTTCTTC. Residues: CAIRWPPHNEQFF.

The chain links TRBV5-4 to TRBJ2-3; 13 bases are a match to TRBD2. V lost 4 bases, J lost 6 bases, and 8 bases stayed unmatched. The CDR3 has 16 residues. CDR1 SGHNT and CDR2 YYREEE come from the germline V gene (reference sequence). In DNA form, the CDR3 reads TGTGCCAGCAGCCCGAGACTAGCGGGGGGCCTGGATACGCAGTATTTT. This translates into CASSPRLAGGLDTQYF.

The rearrangement links TRBV7-2 to TRBJ2-2, with unresolved D. V lost 5 bases and J lost 1, with 8 bases in between. The length of the CDR3 is 14 residues. Germline CDR1 reads SGHTA; CDR2 reads FQGNSA. CDR3 sequence (DNA): TGTGCCAGCAGCGCTTACTTGAACACCGGGGAGCTGTTTTTT. Translation gives CASSAYLNTGELFF.

DNA for the CDR3: TGCGCCAGCAGAGGTGGAACGGAGACCGGGGAGCTGTTTTTT. Translating it yields CASRGGTETGELFF. The J gene is TRBJ2-2, the V gene TRBV5-1; no clear D. The CDR3 extends over 14 amino acids. Germline-derived CDR1 and CDR2 are SGHRS and YFSETQ. The V and J ends lost 5 bases and 5 bases respectively, with 13 bases between them.

Here the CDR3 reads CAGGDGVLYGYTF. In nucleotides, the CDR3 is TGTGCCGGGGGGGACGGGGTCCTCTATGGCTACACCTTC. The chain recombines TRBV30 with TRBJ1-2, with D possibly being TRBD1 (5 bases). This CDR3 has 13 residues. V lost 8 bases to trimming and J lost 4 bases, with 17 bases between them. Germline V gives CDR1 GTSNPN, CDR2 SVGIG (reference sequence). The full variable domain, rest sourced from reference TRBV30 and TRBJ1-2, is SQTIHQWPATLVQPVGSPLSLECTVEGTSNPNLYWYRQAAGRGLQLLFYSVGIGQISSEVPQNLSASRPQDRQFILSSKKLLLSDSGFYLCAGGDGVLYGYTFGSGTRLTVV.

V is TRBV5-8 and J is TRBJ2-2; 7 nucleotides agree with TRBD1. Germline V gene lookup returns CDR1 SGHTS and CDR2 YDEGEE. V shed 3 bases and J 0 bases; nucleotides not matched to a gene: 5. The CDR3 sequence is 16 residues long. The DNA of the CDR3 is TGTGCCAGCAGCTGGGGACAGTTCGCGAACACCGGGGAGCTGTTTTTT. This sequence encodes CASSWGQFANTGELFF. The whole variable domain, remainder taken from reference TRBV5-8 and TRBJ2-2, is EAGVTQSPTHLIKTRGQQATLRCSPISGHTSVYWYQQALGLGLQFLLWYDEGEERNRGNFPPRFSGRQFPNYSSELNVNALELEDSALYLCASSWGQFANTGELFFGEGSRLTVL.

The chain recombines TRBV9 with TRBJ2-7, with D possibly matching TRBD1 (6 bases). This CDR3 has 13 residues. V gave up 4 bases and J gave up 4 bases, with 12 bases separating them. Germline assignment: CDR1 SGDLS and CDR2 YYNGEE. The CDR3 DNA is TGTGCCAGCAGCTCCCGGGACACTTACGAGCAGTACTTC. Amino acids: CASSSRDTYEQYF.

This chain uses TRBV19 with TRBJ1-1; tentatively, D is TRBD1 (5 bases). Germline V gives CDR1 LNHDA, CDR2 SQIVND (reference sequence). This CDR3 comprises 14 residues. Trimming removed 3 bases from V and 5 bases from J, with 13 bases in between. As DNA, the CDR3 is TGTGCCAGTAGTATTGTGCAGGGTCTTACTGAAGCTTTCTTT. Translation: CASSIVQGLTEAFF.

The V call is TRBV29-1, the J call TRBJ2-3, with a weak D call TRBD1 (6 bases). The length of the CDR3 is 12 residues. Germline CDR1 SQVTM, CDR2 ANQGSEA. V was pared by 6 bases and J by 4 bases, with 11 bases between. DNA of the CDR3: TGCAGCGTGGCCAGGGGTGCAGATACGCAGTATTTT. Protein sequence: CSVARGADTQYF.

The chain links TRBV30 to TRBJ1-3, with a possible D match to TRBD1 (6 bases). V was clipped by 2 bases and J by 0 bases, with 14 bases between them. CDR1 GTSNPN and CDR2 SVGIG come from the germline V gene (reference sequence). The CDR3 has 16 residues. The CDR3 sequence: CAWSHPDSSSGNTIYF. The CDR3 DNA is TGTGCCTGGAGTCACCCGGACAGCAGCTCTGGAAACACCATATATTTT.

This CDR3 reads CASSGLASNTGELFF. Written as DNA, the CDR3 is TGCGCCAGCAGTGGACTAGCGTCGAACACCGGGGAGCTGTTTTTT. The chain joins TRBV10-1 to TRBJ2-2, with 8 bases matching TRBD2. V lost 4 bases and J lost 0; bases outside the gene matches: 1. The CDR3 totals 15 residues. Germline V gives CDR1 WNHNN, CDR2 SYGVQD (reference sequence).

This chain links TRBV7-6 with TRBJ2-1, with 11 bases lining up with TRBD2. Germline V lookup: CDR1 SGHVS, CDR2 FNYEAQ. V shed 1 base, J shed 8 bases, and the junction held 10 bases outside the gene matches. CDR3 length equals 17 residues. The CDR3 loop reads CASSLGGSSGGVHEQFF. CDR3 bases: TGTGCCAGCAGCTTAGGAGGAAGTAGCGGGGGGGTCCATGAGCAGTTCTTC.

The chain uses TRBV15 and TRBJ1-5; maybe TRBD1 (6 bases). CDR3 size: 15 residues. V gave up 5 bases and J gave up 4 bases, with 15 bases separating them. Germline assignment: CDR1 LNHNV and CDR2 YYDKDF (reference sequence). Here the CDR3 reads CATSESGTPNQPQHF. The CDR3 DNA follows: TGTGCCACCAGCGAATCCGGGACACCTAATCAGCCCCAGCATTTT.

The chain recombines TRBV5-6 with TRBJ2-5; a weak D match, TRBD2 (7 bases). V was pared by 4 bases and J by 5 bases, with 21 bases between. This CDR3 spans 16 amino acids. CDR1 and CDR2 from the germline V gene are SGHDT and YYEEEE. This chain's CDR3 is CASSLAHSKGGETQYF. The CDR3 DNA follows: TGTGCCAGCAGCCTTGCTCATAGTAAGGGGGGGGAGACCCAGTACTTC.

The rearrangement joins TRBV10-3 to TRBJ2-7, with a tentative D call TRBD2 (6 bases). This CDR3 has 14 residues. Germline CDR1 and CDR2: ENHRY and SYGVKD. The V and J ends lost 7 bases and 0 bases respectively, with 13 bases between them. CDR3 DNA: TGTGCCATCAATAGGGGCGGGACCTCCTACGAGCAGTACTTC. It specifies CAINRGGTSYEQYF.

To note about this clone: Distinct nucleotide sequences in the sample also encode this CDR3. The V call is TRBV5-1, the J call TRBJ1-2; TRBD1 aligns across 7 bases. The CDR3 loop spans 14 amino acids. The ends lost 4 bases at V and 1 base at J; junction bases unmatched: 4. Germline CDR1 SGHRS, CDR2 YFSETQ. The CDR3 region is CASSLGQSNYGYTF. The CDR3 DNA is TGCGCCAGCAGCCTGGGACAGAGTAACTATGGCTACACCTTC.

This chain connects TRBV6-4 to TRBJ2-3; D unresolved. The germline V and J ends were trimmed by 4 bases and 4 bases, with 18 bases remaining between them. CDR1 and CDR2 (germline): MRHNA, SNTAGT. This CDR3 spans 16 amino acids. CDR3 region: CASSASSSGGADTQYF. CDR3 nucleotide sequence: TGTGCCAGCAGTGCCTCCTCCTCGGGTGGCGCAGATACGCAGTATTTT.

The V and J genes are TRBV5-1 and TRBJ1-1; no definite D call. The germline V gene encodes CDR1 SGHRS and CDR2 YFSETQ. The CDR3 has 14 residues. V was clipped by 0 bases and J by 4 bases, with 10 bases between them. The CDR3 nucleotides read TGCGCCAGCAGCTTGGTAGGGAGGAGCACTGAAGCTTTCTTT. Its translation is CASSLVGRSTEAFF.

The chain has TRBV13 and TRBJ2-7; D is possibly TRBD1 (7 bases). Between the trimmed V and J ends, which lost 1 base and 6 bases, there was a span of 19 bases. This CDR3 is built from 16 residues. Germline lookup yields CDR1 PRHDT and CDR2 FYEKMQ (reference sequence). CDR3 sequence: CASSLEQGGREREQYF. The CDR3 DNA is TGTGCCAGCAGCTTAGAGCAGGGGGGACGAGAGCGCGAGCAGTACTTC.

The V call is TRBV6-5, the J call TRBJ2-7, with D perhaps matching TRBD1 (6 bases). The CDR3 is 13 residues long. Germline CDR1 MNHEY, CDR2 SVGAGI. The V end lost 2 bases, the J end lost 6 bases, and 11 bases lay between the germline ends. The CDR3 DNA reads as TGTGCCAGCAGTTACGGGACAAAGGGCGAGCAGTACTTC. The encoded protein is CASSYGTKGEQYF.

This clone appeared a single time. The rearrangement links TRBV13 to TRBJ2-7; 13 bases line up with TRBD2. Trimming removed 5 bases from V and 3 bases from J; junction bases left unmatched: 7. Germline loops: CDR1 PRHDT, CDR2 FYEKMQ (reference sequence). The CDR3 sequence is 16 residues long. The CDR3 is CASSPGLAGIFYEQYF. DNA for the CDR3: TGTGCCAGCAGCCCGGGACTAGCGGGGATATTCTACGAGCAGTACTTC.

The gene calls are TRBV30 and TRBJ1-2; 8 positions agree with TRBD1. Germline CDR1 and CDR2: GTSNPN and SVGIG (reference sequence). The length of the CDR3 is 14 residues. Trimming at V came to 2 bases and at J to 4 bases, leaving 6 bases not matched to a gene. The CDR3 sequence: CAWSIGQGPYGYTF. For the CDR3, the DNA is TGTGCCTGGAGTATCGGACAGGGACCCTATGGCTACACCTTC.

The chain employs TRBV13 and TRBJ2-7; a weak D match, TRBD2 (6 bases). Germline CDR1 reads PRHDT; CDR2 reads FYEKMQ (reference sequence). The CDR3 runs to 15 residues. V lost 0 bases to trimming and J lost 6 bases, with 15 bases between them. The DNA for the CDR3 is TGTGCCAGCAGCTTAGGACTAGCAGAACATCCCGAGCAGTACTTC. Translating gives CASSLGLAEHPEQYF.